The 21 T cell receptor beta chains listed next were all sequenced from one sample in a study of cytomegalovirus exposure and HLA in healthy donors. Measured with immunoSEQ multiplex PCR; TCRdb has only the in-frame clones, and not every one. In the table there are 45,000 to 70,000 clones, 80% to 95% of which are singletons. Input material: PBMCs. These TCRs come from a woman younger than 30 in good health and CMV-seronegative.

In this sample, this clone turned up once. This chain joins TRBV7-9 and TRBJ1-2; 7 bases fit TRBD1. J was trimmed by 8 bases and V by 7 bases; bases with no gene match: 7. The CDR3 consists of 12 residues. Per germline, CDR1 SEHNR and CDR2 FQNEAQ (reference sequence). The CDR3 nucleotides are TGTGCCAGCAACGACAGGGTTTGGGGCTACACCTTC. Translating it yields CASNDRVWGYTF.

V gene TRBV27 combines with J gene TRBJ1-1; D is undetermined. CDR1 is MNHEY and CDR2 is SMNVEV in the germline V gene (reference sequence). The V end lost 3 bases, the J end lost 0 bases, and 5 bases lay between the germline ends. The CDR3 is 13 amino acids. The CDR3 DNA is TGTGCCAGCAGTTTTAGCATGAACACTGAAGCTTTCTTT. Translated, it gives CASSFSMNTEAFF.

The V and J genes are TRBV5-4 and TRBJ2-1; D possibly corresponds to TRBD1 (6 bases). Trimming pared 4 bases from V and 9 bases from J, leaving 20 bases between. This CDR3 comprises 15 residues. Germline CDR1 and CDR2: SGHNT and YYREEE (reference sequence). CDR3 in DNA: TGTGCCAGCAGCCCGCCCCGGGCCCGGGACATTGAGCAGTTCTTC. Translated: CASSPPRARDIEQFF.

The chain joins TRBV5-1 to TRBJ2-1; the match to TRBD2 covers 12 bases. CDR3 length: 15 residues. Germline-derived CDR1 and CDR2 are SGHRS and YFSETQ. V shed 4 bases and J 4 bases; nucleotides not matched to a gene: 3. The CDR3 DNA reads TGCGCCAGCAGCAGGGGGACTAGCGGGTACAATGAGCAGTTCTTC. The encoded protein is CASSRGTSGYNEQFF.

The chain recombines TRBV12-5 with TRBJ1-1; D call uncertain. V was pared by 2 bases and J by 10 bases, with 20 bases between. This CDR3 contains 15 residues. Germline loops: CDR1 LGHNT, CDR2 FRNRAP. DNA of the CDR3: TGTGCTAGTGGTTTGTCGACCGGCGGGCGGTTGACAGCTTTCTTT. Its protein is CASGLSTGGRLTAFF.

The chain uses TRBV27 and TRBJ2-1; 9 bases are shared with TRBD2. The CDR3 covers 13 residues. CDR1 and CDR2 (germline): MNHEY, SMNVEV (reference sequence). The ends lost 7 bases at V and 6 bases at J; junction bases unmatched: 4. This chain's CDR3 is CASKPSGINEQFF. CDR3 bases: TGTGCCAGCAAACCTAGCGGGATCAATGAGCAGTTCTTC.

The chain employs TRBV9 and TRBJ1-1; 7 bases line up with TRBD1. Germline lookup yields CDR1 SGDLS and CDR2 YYNGEE. J was trimmed by 7 bases and V by 5 bases; bases with no gene match: 5. The CDR3 is made up of 12 amino acids. The CDR3 DNA reads as TGTGCCAGCAGTCCCCGGGACAGTGAAGCTTTCTTT. It is translated as CASSPRDSEAFF.

The rearrangement uses TRBV5-1 and TRBJ1-5; D is possibly TRBD1 (5 bases). The V gene's germline CDR1 is SGHRS and CDR2 YFSETQ. Trimming removed 0 bases from V and 5 bases from J, with 15 bases in between. This CDR3 is 16 amino acids long. The CDR3 reads CASSLGQGRVHQPQHF. The CDR3 DNA sequence: TGCGCCAGCAGCTTGGGGCAGGGCCGCGTCCATCAGCCCCAGCATTTT.

This clone appeared a single time. This sequence joins TRBV19 and TRBJ1-2; unclear D gene. Germline CDR1 reads LNHDA; CDR2 reads SQIVND (reference sequence). Trimming stripped 4 bases from V and 4 bases from J, with 10 bases between. This CDR3 spans 13 amino acids. This chain's CDR3 is CASSNTDPYGYTF. The CDR3 DNA follows: TGTGCCAGTAGTAACACAGATCCCTATGGCTACACCTTC.

The chain is built from TRBV5-1 and TRBJ1-2; 8 bases are a match to TRBD1. The V segment lost 5 bases and the J segment 8 bases; nucleotides outside the gene matches: 11. The CDR3 contains 14 residues. Germline V gene sequence: CDR1 SGHRS, CDR2 YFSETQ. The chain's CDR3 is CASRAGQEFEGYTF. For the CDR3, the DNA is TGCGCCAGCAGGGCGGGACAGGAGTTCGAAGGCTACACCTTC.

This clone has a single count. The chain couples TRBV4-1 to TRBJ2-2; 8 nucleotides agree with TRBD1. The J segment lost 4 bases and the V segment lost 4 bases, leaving 8 bases of the junction unmatched. The CDR3 runs to 16 residues. Germline CDR1 is MGHRA and CDR2 is YSYEKL. The CDR3: CASSLQGAPGTGELFF. As DNA, the CDR3 is TGCGCCAGCAGCCTGCAGGGGGCTCCGGGCACCGGGGAGCTGTTTTTT.

The chain joins TRBV11-2 to TRBJ1-2; D possibly corresponds to TRBD1 (6 bases). Deletions cut 5 bases from V and 8 bases from J, with 18 bases between. Germline-derived CDR1 and CDR2 are SGHAT and FQNNGV. The CDR3 spans 14 residues. CDR3 sequence reads: CASSITGSRGGYTF. CDR3 nucleotide sequence: TGTGCCAGCAGCATCACAGGGTCCCGAGGGGGCTACACCTTC.

This clone appeared once. V and J are TRBV5-1 and TRBJ2-3; D remains unclear. Germline V gene lookup returns CDR1 SGHRS and CDR2 YFSETQ. This CDR3 comprises 13 residues. V was pared by 6 bases and J by 1 base, with 9 bases between. CDR3 loop: CASNGQGTDTQYF. CDR3 bases: TGCGCCAGCAATGGGCAGGGCACAGATACGCAGTATTTT.

This clone is judged medium-sized. The rearrangement uses TRBV6-1 and TRBJ2-1, with TRBD2 matching 7 bases. The V segment lost 2 bases and the J segment 5 bases; nucleotides outside the gene matches: 6. CDR1 and CDR2 (germline): MNHNS, SASEGT. The CDR3 extends over 15 amino acids. CDR3 protein: CASSEYLAEDNEQFF. The CDR3 DNA reads as TGTGCCAGCAGTGAATACCTAGCGGAAGACAATGAGCAGTTCTTC.

The sample holds one count of this clone. The V gene is TRBV10-3, the J gene TRBJ2-6; D not resolved. CDR1 is ENHRY, CDR2 SYGVKD, per germline. The CDR3 sequence is 13 residues long. Trimming took 7 bases from V and 2 from J, leaving 6 bases between them. CDR3 DNA: TGTGCCATCAAGGAGCCTGGGGCCAACGTCCTGACTTTC. This codes for CAIKEPGANVLTF.

The chain joins TRBV5-1 to TRBJ1-1, with 8 positions matching TRBD1. Germline V gene lookup returns CDR1 SGHRS and CDR2 YFSETQ. V lost 4 bases and J lost 5; bases outside the gene matches: 7. CDR3 length equals 14 residues. CDR3: CASSPGGGRTEAFF. CDR3 nucleotide sequence: TGCGCCAGCAGCCCAGGGGGCGGGCGGACTGAAGCTTTCTTT.

The V and J genes are TRBV21-1 and TRBJ2-6; the D call TRBD1 from the table was never checked on the DNA. TRBV21-1 is reported as a pseudogene. The CDR3 consists of 21 residues. CDR3 amino acids: CASSKQGLLGTHHSGANVLTF. In DNA form, the CDR3 reads TGTGCCAGCAGCAAACAGGGGCTTCTCGGGACGCACCACTCTGGGGCCAACGTCCTGACTTTC.

The chain is built from TRBV15 and TRBJ2-3; a possible D gene is TRBD2 (5 bases). V was cut by 0 bases and J by 2 bases, with 9 bases left in between. Germline CDR1 and CDR2: LNHNV and YYDKDF (reference sequence). CDR3 length equals 15 residues. In DNA form, the CDR3 reads TGTGCCACCAGCAGAGATCGGGGATACACAGATACGCAGTATTTT. Translated: CATSRDRGYTDTQYF.

The chain joins TRBV4-3 to TRBJ2-5; TRBD1 aligns across 8 bases. The CDR3 length is 16 residues. V shed 5 bases, J shed 1 base, and the junction held 9 bases outside the gene matches. Germline CDR1 reads LGHNA; CDR2 reads YSLEER. This chain's CDR3 is CASSSRQGAFQETQYF. The CDR3 DNA follows: TGCGCCAGCAGCTCCCGGCAGGGGGCTTTCCAAGAGACCCAGTACTTC.

This clone showed up just a few times. This rearrangement joins TRBV7-2 to TRBJ2-1; D perhaps matches TRBD2 (5 bases). Germline V gene data show CDR1 as SGHTA and CDR2 as FQGNSA. The CDR3 runs 14 residues. Trimming cost V 2 bases and J 14 bases, with 19 bases left between them. The CDR3 sequence is CASSLSFWSGREFF. The CDR3 coding sequence is TGTGCCAGCAGCTTAAGTTTTTGGAGCGGACGGGAGTTCTTC.

V is TRBV7-9 and J is TRBJ1-2, with 8 positions matching TRBD1. Per germline, CDR1 SEHNR and CDR2 FQNEAQ (reference sequence). V shed 5 bases, J shed 7 bases, and the junction held 21 bases outside the gene matches. CDR3 length equals 18 residues. CDR3 region: CASSLGQGGPPRLFGYTF. CDR3 in DNA: TGTGCCAGCAGCCTCGGACAGGGTGGGCCGCCGCGACTATTTGGCTACACCTTC. Based on the CDR3 plus reference TRBV7-9 and TRBJ1-2, the full variable domain is DTGVSQNPRHKITKRGQNVTFRCDPISEHNRLYWYRQTLGQGPEFLTYFQNEAQLEKSRLLSDRFSAERPKGSFSTLEIQRTEQGDSAMYLCASSLGQGGPPRLFGYTFGSGTRLTVV.